Listed here are 25 T cell receptor beta chains from one sample, sequenced in a study. TCRdb redid the calling of the 5' RACE reads with MiXCR, one entry per CDR3 protein. Of tens of thousands of distinct CDR3 sequences in the sample, 29% are singletons; the top ten hold 3.7%. The material sequenced was memory CD4+ T cells sorted from a lymph node. Subset of the sample: memory CD4+ T cells, CD4+CD45RO+CD25-. These receptor sequences come from a female donor with breast cancer.

This clonotype was detected a few times. This chain joins TRBV7-9 and TRBJ1-1; maybe TRBD1 (6 bases). The CDR3 covers 13 residues. CDR1 and CDR2 (germline): SEHNR, FQNEAQ (reference sequence). Trimming stripped 3 bases from V and 4 bases from J, with 9 bases between. The CDR3 reads CASSFTGFTEAFF. As DNA, the CDR3 is TGTGCCAGCAGCTTTACAGGGTTCACTGAAGCTTTCTTT. Supplemented by reference TRBV7-9 and TRBJ1-1, the full variable domain reads DTGVSQNPRHKITKRGQNVTFRCDPISEHNRLYWYRQTLGQGPEFLTYFQNEAQLEKSRLLSDRFSAERPKGSFSTLEIQRTEQGDSAMYLCASSFTGFTEAFFGQGTRLTVV.

A word on this clonotype: A read error may explain this, as a much larger clone is one base away. The rearrangement joins TRBV5-1 to TRBJ1-1; 9 nucleotides line up with TRBD1. The CDR3 loop spans 14 amino acids. Germline lookup yields CDR1 SGHRS and CDR2 YFSETQ. V lost 3 bases and J lost 3; bases outside the gene matches: 3. The CDR3 protein is CASSWGDRDTEAFF. The CDR3 DNA follows: TGCGCCAGCAGCTGGGGGGACAGGGACACTGAAGCTTTCTTT.

The rearrangement uses TRBV5-1 and TRBJ2-3; 9 nucleotides match TRBD2. The germline CDR1 and CDR2 sequences are SGHRS and YFSETQ. Trimming removed 2 bases from V and 4 bases from J; junction bases left unmatched: 5. The CDR3 has 15 residues. The CDR3 protein is CASSFFSGSADTQYF. CDR3 nucleotides: TGCGCCAGCAGCTTTTTTAGCGGGAGTGCAGATACGCAGTATTTT.

This chain connects TRBV3-1 to TRBJ2-2, with D perhaps given as TRBD1 or TRBD2 (5 bases each). CDR1 and CDR2 from the germline V gene are LGHDT and YNNKEL (reference sequence). Deletions cut 4 bases from V and 3 bases from J, with 9 bases between. This CDR3 comprises 14 residues. CDR3 DNA sequence: TGTGCCAGCAGCCGGGGGACGGACACCGGGGAGCTGTTTTTT. Translation: CASSRGTDTGELFF.

This chain connects TRBV7-9 to TRBJ2-1; 7 nucleotides line up with TRBD1. From germline, CDR1 is SEHNR and CDR2 FQNEAQ (reference sequence). This CDR3 spans 13 amino acids. Trimming cost V 7 bases and J 4 bases; bases outside gene matches: 4. The CDR3 sequence is CASNRDRYNEQFF. The CDR3 coding sequence is TGTGCCAGCAACCGGGACAGATACAATGAGCAGTTCTTC.

V is TRBV6-5 and J is TRBJ1-4, with TRBD1 identical over 7 bases. The J segment lost 10 bases and the V segment lost 5 bases, leaving 7 bases of the junction unmatched. CDR3 size: 13 residues. Germline V gene lookup returns CDR1 MNHEY and CDR2 SVGAGI. CDR3 residues: CASSPHQGGKLFF. The CDR3 region has the DNA TGTGCCAGCAGTCCTCATCAGGGGGGAAAACTGTTTTTT.

The V gene is TRBV29-1, the J gene TRBJ2-4; D not certain. Between the trimmed V and J ends, which lost 4 bases and 3 bases, there was a span of 10 bases. CDR1 is SQVTM and CDR2 is ANQGSEA in the germline V gene. This CDR3 comprises 13 residues. CDR3 DNA sequence: TGCAGCGTTGCGGAGATAGTCAAAAACATTCAGTACTTC. This codes for CSVAEIVKNIQYF.

The V gene is TRBV7-9, the J gene TRBJ2-2; D not certain. Per germline, CDR1 SEHNR and CDR2 FQNEAQ (reference sequence). The germline V and J ends were trimmed by 6 bases and 5 bases, with 7 bases remaining between them. The CDR3 runs to 12 residues. CDR3 amino acids: CASRPGTGELFF. CDR3 coding DNA: TGTGCCAGCAGACCCGGGACCGGGGAGCTGTTTTTT.

A few counts support this clonotype. The chain couples TRBV6-2 or TRBV6-3 to TRBJ2-2, with D uncertain. CDR3 length equals 13 residues. V was clipped by 3 bases and J by 4 bases, with 6 bases between them. CDR1 MNHEY and CDR2 SVGEGT come from the germline V gene. CDR3 DNA sequence: TGTGCCAGCAGTTATGCCGGCACCGGGGAGCTGTTTTTT. Amino acid sequence: CASSYAGTGELFF.

In its sample, this clonotype was seen a few times. The junction departs from the called germline gene at one end, perhaps through a read error. This chain uses TRBV12-3 or TRBV12-4 with TRBJ2-7, with no clear D. CDR3 size: 13 residues. CDR3 bases: TGTGCCAGCAGTTTAGTCTTCTCCTACGAGCGGTACTTC. This sequence encodes CASSLVFSYERYF.

The chain is built from TRBV5-1 and TRBJ1-5; TRBD1 might be the D (5 bases). Germline V gene sequence: CDR1 SGHRS, CDR2 YFSETQ. V lost 4 bases and J 6 bases, leaving 14 bases between the germline ends. The CDR3 spans 14 residues. The CDR3 reads CASSPDMTGQPQHF. For the CDR3, the DNA is TGCGCCAGCAGCCCGGACATGACGGGTCAGCCCCAGCATTTT.

This clonotype was detected a few times. V is TRBV9 and J is TRBJ2-1, with 8 bases aligning to TRBD1. Losses at the gene ends were 2 bases for V and 5 bases for J; bases not matched to a gene: 0. The CDR3 runs to 13 residues. The V gene's germline CDR1 is SGDLS and CDR2 YYNGEE. The DNA of the CDR3 is TGTGCCAGCAGCGTGGACAGGGACAATGAGCAGTTCTTC. Its translation: CASSVDRDNEQFF.

V and J are TRBV5-1 and TRBJ2-6, with 12 positions matching TRBD2. Germline CDR1 SGHRS, CDR2 YFSETQ. The CDR3 covers 19 residues. Trimming at V came to 0 bases and at J to 3 bases, leaving 7 bases not matched to a gene. This chain's CDR3 is CASSLASGRARLGANVLTF. Written as DNA, the CDR3 is TGCGCCAGCAGCTTGGCTAGCGGGAGGGCCAGACTTGGGGCCAACGTCCTGACTTTC.

The chain combines TRBV12-3 or TRBV12-4 with TRBJ2-1; D gene unclear. With 5 bases removed from V and 12 bases from J, the gap between germline ends came to 8 bases. The CDR3 length is 10 residues. Here the CDR3 DNA reads TGTGCCAGCAGTGGCCCCGCGCAGTTCTTC. Translating gives CASSGPAQFF.

The chain links TRBV20-1 to TRBJ1-5; D is ambiguous. This CDR3 region has 15 residues. V lost 2 bases and J 0 bases, leaving 11 bases between the germline ends. The germline V gene encodes CDR1 DFQATT and CDR2 SNEGSKA (reference sequence). The CDR3 is CSARTDLHSNQPQHF. Here the CDR3 DNA reads TGCAGTGCTAGAACAGATCTGCATAGCAATCAGCCCCAGCATTTT.

The sample holds a few counts of this clonotype. In DNA, the CDR3 is TGTGCCAGCAGAGGGAGGCGGGCCTCACCCATAGAGACCCAGTACTTC. Protein: CASRGRRASPIETQYF. V and J are TRBV6-2 or TRBV6-3 and TRBJ2-5; the D gene is possibly TRBD2 (6 bases). The V and J ends lost 6 bases and 4 bases respectively, with 21 bases between them. This CDR3 has 16 residues. Germline V CDR1 and CDR2: MNHEY, SVGEGT.

This rearrangement joins TRBV5-4 to TRBJ1-6; weak D call: TRBD1 (6 bases). The CDR3 loop spans 15 amino acids. V gave up 0 bases and J gave up 5 bases, with 9 bases separating them. Germline lookup yields CDR1 SGHNT and CDR2 YYREEE (reference sequence). The CDR3 DNA reads as TGTGCCAGCAGCTTGGGGACAGCGCATAATTCACCCCTCCACTTT. It encodes CASSLGTAHNSPLHF.

V usage is TRBV4-2 and J usage is TRBJ2-1; 10 bases map to TRBD2. Germline lookup yields CDR1 LGHNA and CDR2 YNFKEQ. This CDR3 has 15 amino acids. Trimming took 4 bases from V and 5 from J; bases not matched to a gene: 5. The CDR3 here is CASSLASGGHNEQFF. For the CDR3, the DNA is TGTGCCAGCAGCCTTGCTAGCGGGGGCCACAATGAGCAGTTCTTC.

This clonotype was counted between two and nine times. The chain has TRBV10-1 and TRBJ1-6, with D perhaps matching TRBD1 (5 bases). Germline V gives CDR1 WNHNN, CDR2 SYGVQD (reference sequence). The CDR3 consists of 13 residues. V lost 3 bases and J 10 bases, leaving 10 bases between the germline ends. The CDR3 loop is CASSEGAGSPLHF. The CDR3 coding sequence is TGCGCCAGCAGTGAAGGGGCCGGATCACCCCTCCACTTT.

The CDR3: CASSEQGADFYGYTF. For the CDR3, the DNA is TGTGCCAGCAGTGAACAAGGGGCCGACTTTTATGGCTACACCTTC. The genes are TRBV2 and TRBJ1-2; tentative D call: TRBD1 (5 bases). The CDR3 has 15 residues. Germline assignment: CDR1 SNHLY and CDR2 FYNNEI. Deletions cut 2 bases from V and 5 bases from J, with 15 bases between.

This clonotype was recorded only once. V gene TRBV27 combines with J gene TRBJ2-5; D unclear. CDR1 and CDR2 from the germline V gene are MNHEY and SMNVEV (reference sequence). The CDR3 consists of 13 residues. V lost 2 bases and J lost 6, with 10 bases in between. The CDR3 nucleotides read TGTGCCAGCAGTTTAACAGAACAGCAGACCCAGTACTTC. This sequence encodes CASSLTEQQTQYF.

The chain combines TRBV5-1 with TRBJ1-4, with D unresolved. V lost 4 bases, J lost 8 bases, and 15 bases lay in between. The CDR3 runs to 14 residues. In germline, CDR1 is SGHRS, CDR2 YFSETQ. This chain's CDR3 is CASSDQVFGEKLFF. CDR3 coding DNA: TGCGCCAGCAGCGATCAGGTATTTGGCGAAAAACTGTTTTTT. The full variable domain, completed using reference TRBV5-1 and TRBJ1-4, is KAGVTQTPRYLIKTRGQQVTLSCSPISGHRSVSWYQQTPGQGLQFLFEYFSETQRNKGNFPGRFSGRQFSNSRSEMNVSTLELGDSALYLCASSDQVFGEKLFFGSGTQLSVL.

The chain carries TRBV7-9 and TRBJ2-1; tentative D call: TRBD1 (5 bases). Germline CDR1 and CDR2: SEHNR and FQNEAQ (reference sequence). CDR3 length equals 16 residues. V was trimmed by 5 bases and J by 9 bases, leaving 23 bases between them. The CDR3 DNA sequence: TGTGCCAGCAGCGAAAGACTTAGGTTTACAGGCGGTGAGCAGTTCTTC. This gives the protein CASSERLRFTGGEQFF.

The chain is built from TRBV5-1 and TRBJ2-5; TRBD2 is a possible D gene (6 bases). CDR3 size: 14 residues. V gave up 4 bases and J gave up 2 bases, with 12 bases separating them. Germline lookup yields CDR1 SGHRS and CDR2 YFSETQ. Written as DNA, the CDR3 is TGCGCCAGCAGCATACCAGGGAGGCAAGAGACCCAGTACTTC. It codes for CASSIPGRQETQYF.

By sample fraction, this clonotype is medium-sized (0.01 to 0.1%). V gene TRBV7-2 combines with J gene TRBJ2-5; D is unresolved. The ends were cut back, 3 bases at V and 2 bases at J, with 10 bases in the middle. The CDR3 sequence is 14 residues long. Germline V gene data show CDR1 as SGHTA and CDR2 as FQGNSA. The CDR3 sequence: CASSFLWGQETQYF. The DNA of the CDR3 is TGTGCCAGCAGCTTTCTCTGGGGACAAGAGACCCAGTACTTC.